This T cell receptor (beta chain) originates from a study of blood T cells in healthy people across ages. This clonotype was observed many times. The target antigen is unknown. Findings and caveats of the study: The study could not conclusively compare naive and antigen-experienced cells, given its unsorted PBMCs.

Combining a sample-barcoded 5' primer with a J-beta primer mix, a second PCR ran for roughly 6 to 12 cycles. Via MiXCR, TCRdb re-called the 5' RACE reads, giving one row per CDR3 protein. The table records around 1,700,000 distinct CDR3 sequences, 28% of them present only once. Source material: blood. The clonotype was recovered from a woman in her twenties or thirties in good health.

In DNA, the CDR3 is TGCAGTGCTAGAGGACAGGTTCGGTACGAGCAGTACTTC. This encodes CSARGQVRYEQYF. The chain joins TRBV20-1 to TRBJ2-7, with TRBD1 as a possible D gene (6 bases). Germline values: CDR1 DFQATT, CDR2 SNEGSKA (reference sequence). The CDR3 runs to 13 residues. With 1 base removed from V and 4 bases from J, the gap between germline ends came to 11 bases.